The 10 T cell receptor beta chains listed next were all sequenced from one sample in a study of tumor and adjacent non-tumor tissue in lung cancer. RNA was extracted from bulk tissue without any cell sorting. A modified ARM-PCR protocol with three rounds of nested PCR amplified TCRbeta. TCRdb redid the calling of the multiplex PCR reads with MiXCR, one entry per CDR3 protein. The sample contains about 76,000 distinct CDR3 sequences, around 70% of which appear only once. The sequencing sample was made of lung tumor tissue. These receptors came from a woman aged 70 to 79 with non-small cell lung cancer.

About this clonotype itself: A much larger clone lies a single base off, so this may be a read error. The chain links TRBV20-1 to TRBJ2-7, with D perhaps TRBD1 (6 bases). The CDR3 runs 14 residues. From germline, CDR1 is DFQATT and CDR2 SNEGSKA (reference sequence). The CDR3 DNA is TGCAGTGCGACCGGGACACAAAGCTCCTACGAGCAGCACTTC. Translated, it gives CSATGTQSSYEQHF.

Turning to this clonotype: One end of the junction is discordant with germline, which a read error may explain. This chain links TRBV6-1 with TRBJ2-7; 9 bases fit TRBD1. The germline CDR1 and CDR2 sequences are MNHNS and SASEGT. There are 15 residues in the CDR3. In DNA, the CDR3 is TGTGTCAGCAGTGATGAGGGACAGGGCTCCTACGAACAGTACTTC. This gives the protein CVSSDEGQGSYEQYF.

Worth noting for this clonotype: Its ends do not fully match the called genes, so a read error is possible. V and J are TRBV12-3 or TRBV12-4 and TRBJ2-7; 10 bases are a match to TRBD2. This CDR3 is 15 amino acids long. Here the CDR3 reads CASRRGLAGDYEQYF. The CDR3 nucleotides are TGTGCCAGCAGGCGGGGGCTAGCGGGAGACTACGAGCAGTATTTC.

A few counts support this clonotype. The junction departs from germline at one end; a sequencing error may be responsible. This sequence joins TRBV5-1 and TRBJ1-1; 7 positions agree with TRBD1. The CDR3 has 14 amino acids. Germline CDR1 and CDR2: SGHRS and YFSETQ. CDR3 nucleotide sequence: TGCGCCAGTAGCTCCAGACAGGGAGAAACTGAAGCTTTCTTT. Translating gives CASSSRQGETEAFF.

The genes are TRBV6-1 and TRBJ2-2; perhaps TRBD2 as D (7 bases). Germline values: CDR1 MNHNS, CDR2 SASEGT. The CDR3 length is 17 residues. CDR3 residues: CTISRTQGRVNTGELFF. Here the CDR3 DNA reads TGTACCATCAGCAGAACGCAGGGGAGGGTAAACACCGGGGAGCTGTTTTTT.

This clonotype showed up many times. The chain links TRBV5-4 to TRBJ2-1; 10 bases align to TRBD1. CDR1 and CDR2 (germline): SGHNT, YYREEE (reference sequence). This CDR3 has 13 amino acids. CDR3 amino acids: CAARTGGFNEQFF. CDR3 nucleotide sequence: TGTGCGGCAAGGACAGGGGGGTTCAATGAGCAGTTCTTC.

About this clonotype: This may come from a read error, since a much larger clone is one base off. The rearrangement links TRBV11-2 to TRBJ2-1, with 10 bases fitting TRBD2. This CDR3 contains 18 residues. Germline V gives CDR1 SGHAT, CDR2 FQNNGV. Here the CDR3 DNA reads TGTGACAGCAGCTTAGTATTGTCTAGCGGGAGTATCTACAATGAGCAGTTCTTC. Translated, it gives CDSSLVLSSGSIYNEQFF.

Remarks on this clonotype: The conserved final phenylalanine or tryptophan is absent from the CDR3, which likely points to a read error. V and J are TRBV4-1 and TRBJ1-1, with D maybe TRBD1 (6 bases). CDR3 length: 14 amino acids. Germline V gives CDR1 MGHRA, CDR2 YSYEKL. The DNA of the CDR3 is TGCGCCAGCAGCACACGGACAGAGAACATTGAAGCTTTCTCT. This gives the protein CASSTRTENIEAFS.

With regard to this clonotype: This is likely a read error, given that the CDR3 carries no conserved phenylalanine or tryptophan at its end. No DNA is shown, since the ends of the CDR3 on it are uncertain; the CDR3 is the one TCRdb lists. The CDR3 here is CASSQAGTEYNEQLL. V is TRBV4-1 and J is TRBJ2-1; the D call of TRBD1 is as the table states it, not checked on the DNA. Germline CDR1 reads MGHRA; CDR2 reads YSYEKL. The CDR3 is 15 amino acids long, termini counted.

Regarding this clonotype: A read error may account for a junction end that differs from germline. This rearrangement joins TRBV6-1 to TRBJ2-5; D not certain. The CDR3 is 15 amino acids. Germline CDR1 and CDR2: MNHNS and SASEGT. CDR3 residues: CAGSASTVWTETQYF. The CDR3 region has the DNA TGTGCCGGCAGTGCGTCAACCGTATGGACAGAGACCCAGTACTTC.